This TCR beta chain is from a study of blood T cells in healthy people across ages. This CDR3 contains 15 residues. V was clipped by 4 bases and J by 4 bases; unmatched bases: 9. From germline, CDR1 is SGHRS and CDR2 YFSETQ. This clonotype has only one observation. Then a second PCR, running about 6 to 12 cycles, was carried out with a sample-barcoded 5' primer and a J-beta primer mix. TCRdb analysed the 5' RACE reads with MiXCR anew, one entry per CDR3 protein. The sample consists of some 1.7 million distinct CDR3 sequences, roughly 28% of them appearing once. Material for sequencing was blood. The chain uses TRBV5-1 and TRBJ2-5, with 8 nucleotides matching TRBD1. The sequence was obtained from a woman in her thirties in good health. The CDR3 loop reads CASSQLTGGGETQYF. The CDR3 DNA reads TGCGCCAGCAGCCAACTAACAGGGGGTGGAGAGACCCAGTACTTC.